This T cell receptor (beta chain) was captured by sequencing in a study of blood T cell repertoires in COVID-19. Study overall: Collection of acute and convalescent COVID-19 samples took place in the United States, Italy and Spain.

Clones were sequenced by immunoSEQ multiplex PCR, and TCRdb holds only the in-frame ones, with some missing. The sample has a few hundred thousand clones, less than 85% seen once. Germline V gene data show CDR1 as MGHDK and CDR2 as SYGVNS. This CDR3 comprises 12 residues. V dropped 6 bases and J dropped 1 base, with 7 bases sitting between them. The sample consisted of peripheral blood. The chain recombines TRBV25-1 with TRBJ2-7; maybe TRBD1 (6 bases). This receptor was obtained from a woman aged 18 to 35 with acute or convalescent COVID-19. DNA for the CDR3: TGTGCCAGCAGGGACAGTTCCTACGAGCAGTACTTC. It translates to CASRDSSYEQYF.